These 28 T cell receptor beta chains came from one sample sequenced in a study of cytomegalovirus exposure and HLA in healthy donors. Libraries were prepared by immunoSEQ multiplex PCR; TCRdb keeps only in-frame clonotypes and omits some of them. The data hold some 170,000 clones, with more than 75% observed a single time. Material: PBMCs. These receptors were obtained from a young man in good health and CMV-seropositive.

The chain uses TRBV9 and TRBJ2-7, with D tentatively TRBD2 (6 bases). Between the trimmed V and J ends, which lost 5 bases and 6 bases, there was a span of 12 bases. CDR3 length equals 12 residues. Germline CDR1 SGDLS, CDR2 YYNGEE. The CDR3 region has the DNA TGTGCCAGCAGTCCTAGCGCGGGCGAGCAGTACTTC. It encodes CASSPSAGEQYF.

The chain couples TRBV4-2 to TRBJ2-6; the D gene is possibly TRBD2 (6 bases). Trimming cost V 1 base and J 4 bases, with 11 bases left between them. CDR3 size: 16 residues. From germline, CDR1 is LGHNA and CDR2 YNFKEQ. CDR3 nucleotide sequence: TGTGCCAGCAGCCAAGTAGGAGGGCTGGGGGCCAACGTCCTGACTTTC. It codes for CASSQVGGLGANVLTF.

This sequence joins TRBV30 and TRBJ2-1; 11 positions match TRBD2. The V and J ends lost 6 bases and 6 bases, in that order; junction bases with no gene match: 4. CDR1 is GTSNPN and CDR2 is SVGIG in the germline V gene (reference sequence). This CDR3 spans 13 amino acids. As DNA, the CDR3 is TGTGCCTGCGGGACTAGCGGATTCAATGAGCAGTTCTTC. Protein sequence: CACGTSGFNEQFF.

The V gene is TRBV7-9, the J gene TRBJ2-1, with 12 bases lining up with TRBD2. The CDR3 runs 17 residues. V dropped 2 bases and J dropped 5; count of bases not matched to a gene: 7. From germline, CDR1 is SEHNR and CDR2 FQNEAQ (reference sequence). CDR3 DNA sequence: TGTGCCAGCAGCTTAACTTCCAGGACTAGCGGGGACAATGAGCAGTTCTTC. Its translation: CASSLTSRTSGDNEQFF.

The genes are TRBV7-8 and TRBJ2-2; no clear D gene. The length of the CDR3 is 13 residues. Germline values: CDR1 SGHVS, CDR2 FQNEAQ. Trimming pared 8 bases from V and 4 bases from J, leaving 11 bases between. Written as DNA, the CDR3 is TGTGCCAGCTTCATGCGCATCACCGGGGAGCTGTTTTTT. As protein: CASFMRITGELFF. Full variable domain (rest looked up from reference TRBV7-8 and TRBJ2-2): GAGVSQSPRYKVAKRGQDVALRCDPISGHVSLFWYQQALGQGPEFLTYFQNEAQLDKSGLPSDRFFAERPEGSVSTLKIQRTQQEDSAVYLCASFMRITGELFFGEGSRLTVL.

The chain has TRBV7-8 and TRBJ2-2, with 7 bases identical to TRBD1. Looked up from germline, CDR1 is SGHVS and CDR2 is FQNEAQ. CDR3 length: 16 residues. V dropped 2 bases and J dropped 4; count of bases not matched to a gene: 7. The CDR3, as DNA: TGTGCCAGCAGCTTATCCGGGGACAGCCCCACCGGGGAGCTGTTTTTT. Encoded protein: CASSLSGDSPTGELFF.

The V gene is TRBV9, the J gene TRBJ2-1, with TRBD2 matching over 8 bases. This CDR3 spans 14 amino acids. Germline V gene data show CDR1 as SGDLS and CDR2 as YYNGEE. V gave up 3 bases and J gave up 5 bases; unmatched junction bases: 4. CDR3 DNA: TGTGCCAGCAGCGCACTAGCGGCAAACAATGAGCAGTTCTTC. Amino acids: CASSALAANNEQFF. The full variable domain, rest sourced from reference TRBV9 and TRBJ2-1, is DSGVTQTPKHLITATGQRVTLRCSPRSGDLSVYWYQQSLDQGLQFLIQYYNGEERAKGNILERFSAQQFPDLHSELNLSSLELGDSALYFCASSALAANNEQFFGPGTRLTVL.

This sequence joins TRBV4-3 and TRBJ1-1; D not resolved. CDR3 length: 15 residues. The germline V gene encodes CDR1 LGHNA and CDR2 YSLEER. V lost 0 bases and J 3 bases, leaving 11 bases between the germline ends. The CDR3 protein is CASSQEVSGYTEAFF. In DNA, the CDR3 is TGCGCCAGCAGCCAAGAGGTATCGGGGTACACTGAAGCTTTCTTT.

The chain joins TRBV18 to TRBJ2-2, with TRBD1 identical over 7 bases. The CDR3 contains 16 residues. V lost 5 bases and J lost 6; bases outside the gene matches: 12. Per germline, CDR1 KGHSH and CDR2 LQKENI. The CDR3 region has the DNA TGTGCCAGCTCATTACTGACAGGGATGGATTCCGGGGAGCTGTTTTTT. It specifies CASSLLTGMDSGELFF.

The chain is built from TRBV4-3 and TRBJ1-5, with a weak D call TRBD1 (5 bases). The CDR3 loop spans 16 amino acids. The V end lost 0 bases, the J end lost 2 bases, and 11 bases lay between the germline ends. CDR1 is LGHNA, CDR2 YSLEER, per germline. The CDR3 nucleotides read TGCGCCAGCAGCCAAGATCGGGGGGGAGGCAATCAGCCCCAGCATTTT. Translation gives CASSQDRGGGNQPQHF.

The chain employs TRBV7-2 and TRBJ2-3; a possible D gene is TRBD1 (5 bases). This CDR3 spans 16 amino acids. Looked up from germline, CDR1 is SGHTA and CDR2 is FQGNSA. The V end was cut by 4 bases, the J end by 1 base, with 15 bases between. CDR3 region: CASSWGASRRTDTQYF. In DNA, the CDR3 is TGTGCCAGCAGCTGGGGCGCGTCTAGACGCACAGATACGCAGTATTTT.

The rearrangement links TRBV7-8 to TRBJ2-1, with 7 bases fitting TRBD1. Germline loops: CDR1 SGHVS, CDR2 FQNEAQ. The CDR3 has 16 amino acids. V lost 1 base and J lost 5; bases outside the gene matches: 8. In DNA form, the CDR3 reads TGTGCCAGCAGCTTAGTCAGGGACAGACCCCACAATGAGCAGTTCTTC. This gives the protein CASSLVRDRPHNEQFF.

This sequence joins TRBV6-5 and TRBJ2-2; TRBD2 agrees at 7 bases. This CDR3 has 14 residues. V shed 9 bases, J shed 5 bases, and the junction held 9 bases outside the gene matches. CDR1 is MNHEY and CDR2 is SVGAGI in the germline V gene. The CDR3 DNA follows: TGTGCCAGTCGGCCTCCCGGGGGGACCGGGGAGCTGTTTTTT. It translates to CASRPPGGTGELFF.

This chain joins TRBV4-3 and TRBJ2-1, with 9 bases matching TRBD2. The CDR3 covers 19 residues. V gave up 0 bases and J gave up 9 bases; unmatched junction bases: 18. CDR1 LGHNA and CDR2 YSLEER come from the germline V gene. In DNA form, the CDR3 reads TGCGCCAGCAGCCAAGATCCCCGACCTATTGATAGCGGGAGCGGTGAGCAGTTCTTC. Translated, it gives CASSQDPRPIDSGSGEQFF.

The V and J genes are TRBV5-6 and TRBJ1-1, with 7 positions matching TRBD1. Per germline, CDR1 SGHDT and CDR2 YYEEEE. Trimming cost V 5 bases and J 1 base; bases outside gene matches: 8. The CDR3 extends over 15 amino acids. The CDR3 loop reads CASRPPGQPNTEAFF. CDR3 sequence (DNA): TGTGCCAGCAGACCCCCGGGACAGCCGAACACTGAAGCTTTCTTT. Together with reference TRBV5-6 and TRBJ1-1, the CDR3 gives the full variable domain: DAGVTQSPTHLIKTRGQQVTLRCSPKSGHDTVSWYQQALGQGPQFIFQYYEEEERQRGNFPDRFSGHQFPNYSSELNVNALLLGDSALYLCASRPPGQPNTEAFFGQGTRLTVV.

This rearrangement joins TRBV2 to TRBJ2-3; 7 bases are a match to TRBD1. This CDR3 contains 13 residues. Germline V lookup: CDR1 SNHLY, CDR2 FYNNEI. The V gene end was trimmed by 10 bases and the J gene end by 2 bases; junction bases not matched to a gene: 6. The CDR3 DNA is TGTGCCAAGCAGGGACAGATCACAGATACGCAGTATTTT. Translated: CAKQGQITDTQYF.

V is TRBV15 and J is TRBJ1-6; 8 bases are a match to TRBD1. Unmatched junction bases numbered 4, after V lost 3 bases and J lost 9 bases. The germline CDR1 and CDR2 sequences are LNHNV and YYDKDF (reference sequence). This CDR3 spans 14 amino acids. CDR3 sequence reads: CATSRTGEASPLHF. CDR3 sequence (DNA): TGTGCCACCAGCAGGACAGGGGAGGCTTCACCCCTCCACTTT.

This chain connects TRBV10-1 to TRBJ2-7; TRBD2 matches at 11 bases. The CDR3 spans 17 residues. Germline V gene data show CDR1 as WNHNN and CDR2 as SYGVQD (reference sequence). V lost 1 base to trimming and J lost 5 bases; unmatched junction nucleotides: 10. The CDR3 bases are TGCGCCAGCAGTGAGTGGCTAGCGGGAGGAGGGCAGAACGAGCAGTACTTC. Residues: CASSEWLAGGGQNEQYF.

The rearrangement joins TRBV2 to TRBJ1-1; possibly TRBD1 for D (6 bases). Between the trimmed V and J ends, which lost 8 bases and 6 bases, there was a span of 16 bases. The CDR3 spans 13 residues. Germline lookup yields CDR1 SNHLY and CDR2 FYNNEI. The CDR3 bases are TGTGCCAGCGCCGGTACAGGGCCCCCTGAAGCTTTCTTT. Protein sequence: CASAGTGPPEAFF.

The gene calls are TRBV27 and TRBJ1-3; the D is unclear. This CDR3 spans 14 amino acids. V lost 9 bases and J lost 8, with 20 bases in between. The V gene's germline CDR1 is MNHEY and CDR2 SMNVEV (reference sequence). CDR3 DNA sequence: TGTGCCAGAGAAGAGAGGGTCAGCATTGACACCATATATTTT. It encodes CAREERVSIDTIYF.

The chain employs TRBV5-1 and TRBJ1-4, with 7 bases that match TRBD1. Germline CDR1 and CDR2: SGHRS and YFSETQ. This CDR3 has 16 residues. J lost 8 bases, V lost 5 bases, and 15 bases had no gene match. CDR3 loop: CASRDGQTGSKEKLFF. CDR3 DNA sequence: TGCGCCAGCAGAGACGGACAGACAGGGTCGAAAGAAAAACTGTTTTTT.

V and J are TRBV28 and TRBJ1-2; D is unresolved. The CDR3 runs 11 residues. The germline CDR1 and CDR2 sequences are MDHEN and SYDVKM. The ends were cut back, 0 bases at V and 7 bases at J, with 3 bases in the middle. CDR3 nucleotides: TGTGCCAGCAGTTTATGGAGTGGCTACACCTTC. This encodes CASSLWSGYTF.

The chain carries TRBV7-8 and TRBJ1-4, with TRBD1 identical over 7 bases. This CDR3 spans 16 amino acids. V was clipped by 2 bases and J by 5 bases; unmatched bases: 8. Germline lookup yields CDR1 SGHVS and CDR2 FQNEAQ. The CDR3 sequence: CASSLSTGRKNEKLFF. Here the CDR3 DNA reads TGTGCCAGCAGCTTATCGACAGGGAGGAAGAATGAAAAACTGTTTTTT. The full variable domain, completed using reference TRBV7-8 and TRBJ1-4, is GAGVSQSPRYKVAKRGQDVALRCDPISGHVSLFWYQQALGQGPEFLTYFQNEAQLDKSGLPSDRFFAERPEGSVSTLKIQRTQQEDSAVYLCASSLSTGRKNEKLFFGSGTQLSVL.

The chain combines TRBV5-8 with TRBJ2-7; the D gene is possibly TRBD1 (6 bases). The germline V gene encodes CDR1 SGHTS and CDR2 YDEGEE. The CDR3 runs 14 residues. Trimming removed 2 bases from V and 7 bases from J, with 16 bases in between. CDR3 nucleotide sequence: TGTGCCAGCAGCTTCTTGGACCTAGGGGGTGAGCAGTACTTC. Translation gives CASSFLDLGGEQYF.

This sequence joins TRBV30 and TRBJ2-3, with 13 nucleotides matching TRBD2. The trim removed 4 bases at V and 3 bases at J, leaving 7 bases unmatched. This CDR3 is 16 amino acids long. Germline-derived CDR1 and CDR2 are GTSNPN and SVGIG (reference sequence). CDR3 DNA: TGTGCCTGGACTCTAGGACTAGCGGGGGATACAGATACGCAGTATTTT. It is translated as CAWTLGLAGDTDTQYF.

The CDR3 region is CATRGEQGAGTGELFF. CDR3 sequence (DNA): TGCGCCACACGGGGGGAACAGGGGGCGGGAACCGGGGAGCTGTTTTTT. The rearrangement links TRBV23-1 to TRBJ2-2; 9 nucleotides align to TRBD1. Being an ORF, TRBV23-1 has a function that is uncertain. This CDR3 spans 16 amino acids. J was trimmed by 5 bases and V by 10 bases; bases with no gene match: 14.

The chain couples TRBV14 to TRBJ2-3; D perhaps matches TRBD2 (5 bases). Germline loops: CDR1 SGHDN, CDR2 FVKESK. V was cut by 5 bases and J by 2 bases, with 14 bases left in between. This CDR3 comprises 15 residues. CDR3 sequence (DNA): TGTGCCAGCAGCTTACGAGGGAGATACACAGATACGCAGTATTTT. Amino acid sequence: CASSLRGRYTDTQYF.

V gene TRBV7-8 combines with J gene TRBJ2-2; D is ambiguous. Per germline, CDR1 SGHVS and CDR2 FQNEAQ. This CDR3 has 14 residues. V was shortened by 1 base and J by 3 bases, with 6 bases between the two germline ends. CDR3 in amino acids: CASSLELDTGELFF. The CDR3 DNA reads as TGTGCCAGCAGCTTAGAGCTGGACACCGGGGAGCTGTTTTTT.